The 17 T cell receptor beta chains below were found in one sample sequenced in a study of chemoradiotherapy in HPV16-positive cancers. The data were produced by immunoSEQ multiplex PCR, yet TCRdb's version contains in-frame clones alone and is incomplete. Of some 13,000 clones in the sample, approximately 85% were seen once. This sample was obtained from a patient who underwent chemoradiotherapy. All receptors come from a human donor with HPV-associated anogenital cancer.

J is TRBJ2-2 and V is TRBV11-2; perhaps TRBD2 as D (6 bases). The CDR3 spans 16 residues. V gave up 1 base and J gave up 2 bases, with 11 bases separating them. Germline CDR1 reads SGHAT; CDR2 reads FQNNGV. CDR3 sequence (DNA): TGTGCCAGCAGCTTAGTTCGGGACTTCAACACCGGGGAGCTGTTTTTT. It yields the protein CASSLVRDFNTGELFF. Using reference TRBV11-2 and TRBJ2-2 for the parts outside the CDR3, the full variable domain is EAGVAQSPRYKIIEKRQSVAFWCNPISGHATLYWYQQILGQGPKLLIQFQNNGVVDDSQLPKDRFSAERLKGVDSTLKIQPAKLEDSAVYLCASSLVRDFNTGELFFGEGSRLTVL.

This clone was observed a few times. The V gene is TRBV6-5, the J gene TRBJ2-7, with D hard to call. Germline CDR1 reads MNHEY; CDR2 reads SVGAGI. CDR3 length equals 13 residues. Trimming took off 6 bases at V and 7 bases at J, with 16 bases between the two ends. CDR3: CASRGAGWVEQYF. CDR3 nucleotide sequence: TGTGCCAGCAGGGGCGCCGGGTGGGTAGAGCAGTACTTC.

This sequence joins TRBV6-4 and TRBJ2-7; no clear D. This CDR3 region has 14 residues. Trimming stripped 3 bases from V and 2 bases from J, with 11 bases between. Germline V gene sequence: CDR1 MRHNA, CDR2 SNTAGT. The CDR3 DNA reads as TGTGCCAGCAGTGAGCTCCAGACTCCCTACGAGCAGTACTTC. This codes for CASSELQTPYEQYF.

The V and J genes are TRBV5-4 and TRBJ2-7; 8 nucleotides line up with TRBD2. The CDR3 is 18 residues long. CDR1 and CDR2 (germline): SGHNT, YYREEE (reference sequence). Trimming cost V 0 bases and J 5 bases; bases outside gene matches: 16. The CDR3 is CASSLGSGEGPLENEQYF. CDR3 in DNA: TGTGCCAGCAGCTTGGGTAGCGGGGAAGGACCTCTCGAGAACGAGCAGTACTTC.

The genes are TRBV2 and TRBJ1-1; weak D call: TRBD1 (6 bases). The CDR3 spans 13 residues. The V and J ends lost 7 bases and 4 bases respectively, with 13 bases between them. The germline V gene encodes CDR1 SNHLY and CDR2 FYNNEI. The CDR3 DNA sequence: TGTGCCAGCAAGGGGGGTATTGGCACTGAAGCTTTCTTT. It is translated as CASKGGIGTEAFF.

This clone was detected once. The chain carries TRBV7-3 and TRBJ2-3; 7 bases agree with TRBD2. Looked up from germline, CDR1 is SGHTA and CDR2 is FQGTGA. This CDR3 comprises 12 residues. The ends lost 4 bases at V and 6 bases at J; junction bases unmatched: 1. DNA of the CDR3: TGTGCCAGCAGCTGGGGGGGGGATACGCAGTATTTT. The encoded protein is CASSWGGDTQYF.

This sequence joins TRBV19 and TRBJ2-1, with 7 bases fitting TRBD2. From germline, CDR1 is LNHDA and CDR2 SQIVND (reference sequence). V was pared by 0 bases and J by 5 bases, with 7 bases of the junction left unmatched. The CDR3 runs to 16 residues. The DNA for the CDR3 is TGTGCCAGTAGTATAGATGAAGCGGGGCCTAACAATGAGCAGTTCTTC. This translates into CASSIDEAGPNNEQFF.

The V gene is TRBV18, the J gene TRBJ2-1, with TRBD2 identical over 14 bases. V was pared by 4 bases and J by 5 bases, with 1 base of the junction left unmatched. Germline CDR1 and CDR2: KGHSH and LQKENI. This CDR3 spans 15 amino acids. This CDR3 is CASSQGLAGDNEQFF. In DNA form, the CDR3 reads TGTGCCAGCTCACAGGGACTAGCGGGAGACAATGAGCAGTTCTTC.

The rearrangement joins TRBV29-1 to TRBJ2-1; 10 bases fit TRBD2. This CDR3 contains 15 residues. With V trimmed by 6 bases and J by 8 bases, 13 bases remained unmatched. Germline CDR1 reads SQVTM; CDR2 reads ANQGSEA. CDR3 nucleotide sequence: TGCAGCGTAGCCGTAGCGGGGGGCCCCCAGGATGAGCAGTTCTTC. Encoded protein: CSVAVAGGPQDEQFF.

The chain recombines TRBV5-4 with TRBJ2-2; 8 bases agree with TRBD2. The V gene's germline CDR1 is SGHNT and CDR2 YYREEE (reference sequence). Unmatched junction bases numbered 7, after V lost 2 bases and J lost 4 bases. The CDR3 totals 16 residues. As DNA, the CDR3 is TGTGCCAGCAGCTTCCCGGGGGGGTACAGCACCGGGGAGCTGTTTTTT. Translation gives CASSFPGGYSTGELFF.

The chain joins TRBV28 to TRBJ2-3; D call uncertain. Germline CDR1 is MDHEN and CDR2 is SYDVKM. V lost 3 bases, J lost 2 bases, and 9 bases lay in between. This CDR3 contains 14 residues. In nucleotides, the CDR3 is TGTGCCAGCAGTTTTAGGCTATTCACAGATACGCAGTATTTT. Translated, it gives CASSFRLFTDTQYF. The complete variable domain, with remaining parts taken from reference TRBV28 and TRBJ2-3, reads DVKVTQSSRYLVKRTGEKVFLECVQDMDHENMFWYRQDPGLGLRLIYFSYDVKMKEKGDIPEGYSVSREKKERFSLILESASTNQTSMYLCASSFRLFTDTQYFGPGTRLTVL.

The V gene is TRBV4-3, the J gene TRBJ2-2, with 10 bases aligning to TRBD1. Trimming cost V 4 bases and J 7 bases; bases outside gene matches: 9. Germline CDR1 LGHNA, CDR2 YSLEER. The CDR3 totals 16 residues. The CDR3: CASSLYRTGGIGELFF. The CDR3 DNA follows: TGCGCCAGCAGCCTCTATAGGACAGGGGGAATCGGGGAGCTGTTTTTT.

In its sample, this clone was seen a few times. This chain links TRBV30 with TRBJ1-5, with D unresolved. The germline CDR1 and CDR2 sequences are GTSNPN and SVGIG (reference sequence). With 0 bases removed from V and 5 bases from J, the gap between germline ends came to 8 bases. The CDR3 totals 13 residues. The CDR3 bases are TGTGCCTGGAGTGTTAGTCTTGATCAGCCCCAGCATTTT. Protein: CAWSVSLDQPQHF.

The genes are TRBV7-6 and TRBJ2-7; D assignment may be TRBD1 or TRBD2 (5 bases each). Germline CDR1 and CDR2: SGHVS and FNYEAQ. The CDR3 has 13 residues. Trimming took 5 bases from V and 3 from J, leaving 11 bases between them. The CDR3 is CASSPGPNYEQYF. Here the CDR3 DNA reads TGTGCCAGCAGCCCGGGACCAAACTACGAGCAGTACTTC.

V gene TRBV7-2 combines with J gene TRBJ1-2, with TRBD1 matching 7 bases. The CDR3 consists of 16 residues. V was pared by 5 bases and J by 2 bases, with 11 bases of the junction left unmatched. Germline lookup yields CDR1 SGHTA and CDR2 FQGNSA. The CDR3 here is CASSETVSQGNYGYTF. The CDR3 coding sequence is TGTGCCAGCAGCGAAACCGTATCACAGGGGAACTATGGCTACACCTTC.

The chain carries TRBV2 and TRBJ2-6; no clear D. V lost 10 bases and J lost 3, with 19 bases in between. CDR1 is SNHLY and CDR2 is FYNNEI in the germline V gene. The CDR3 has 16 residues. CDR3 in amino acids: CATQPQELGGANVLTF. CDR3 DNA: TGTGCCACACAGCCGCAAGAGCTAGGTGGGGCCAACGTCCTGACTTTC.

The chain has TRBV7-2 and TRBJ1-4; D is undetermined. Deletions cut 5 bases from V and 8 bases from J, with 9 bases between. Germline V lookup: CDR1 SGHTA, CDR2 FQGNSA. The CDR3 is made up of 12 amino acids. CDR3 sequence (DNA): TGTGCCAGCAGCCGGATGGGGGAAAAACTGTTTTTT. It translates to CASSRMGEKLFF. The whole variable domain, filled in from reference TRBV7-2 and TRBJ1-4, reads GAGVSQSPSNKVTEKGKDVELRCDPISGHTALYWYRQSLGQGLEFLIYFQGNSAPDKSGLPSDRFSAERTGGSVSTLTIQRTQQEDSAVYLCASSRMGEKLFFGSGTQLSVL.